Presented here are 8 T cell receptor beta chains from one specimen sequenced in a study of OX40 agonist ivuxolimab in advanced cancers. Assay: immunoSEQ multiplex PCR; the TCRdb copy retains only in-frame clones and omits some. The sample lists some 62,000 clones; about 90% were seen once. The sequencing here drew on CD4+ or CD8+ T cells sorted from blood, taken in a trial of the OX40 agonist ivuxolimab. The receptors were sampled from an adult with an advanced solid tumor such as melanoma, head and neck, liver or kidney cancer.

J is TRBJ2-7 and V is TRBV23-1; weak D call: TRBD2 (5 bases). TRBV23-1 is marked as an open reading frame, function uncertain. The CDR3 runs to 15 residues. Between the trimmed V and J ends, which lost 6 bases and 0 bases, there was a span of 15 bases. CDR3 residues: CASRPLAQSSYEQYF. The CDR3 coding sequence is TGCGCCAGCAGGCCATTAGCGCAAAGCTCCTACGAGCAGTACTTC.

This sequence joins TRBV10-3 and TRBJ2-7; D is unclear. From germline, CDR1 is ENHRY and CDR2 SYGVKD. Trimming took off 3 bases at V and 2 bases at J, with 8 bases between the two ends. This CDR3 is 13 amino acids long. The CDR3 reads CAISDVGTYEQYF. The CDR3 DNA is TGTGCCATCAGTGATGTGGGCACCTACGAGCAGTACTTC.

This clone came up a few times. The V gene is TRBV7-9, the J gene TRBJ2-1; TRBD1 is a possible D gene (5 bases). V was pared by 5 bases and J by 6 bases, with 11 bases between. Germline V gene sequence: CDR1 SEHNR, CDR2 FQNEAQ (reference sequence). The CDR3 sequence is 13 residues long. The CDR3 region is CASSLGHLNEQFF. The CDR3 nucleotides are TGTGCCAGCAGCCTTGGACACCTCAATGAGCAGTTCTTC.

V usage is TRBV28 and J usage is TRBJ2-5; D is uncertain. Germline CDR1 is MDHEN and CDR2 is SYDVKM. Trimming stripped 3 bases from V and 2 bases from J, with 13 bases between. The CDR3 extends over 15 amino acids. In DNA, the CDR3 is TGTGCCAGCAGTTTGGGTCGGAGATCTCAAGAGACCCAGTACTTC. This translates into CASSLGRRSQETQYF.

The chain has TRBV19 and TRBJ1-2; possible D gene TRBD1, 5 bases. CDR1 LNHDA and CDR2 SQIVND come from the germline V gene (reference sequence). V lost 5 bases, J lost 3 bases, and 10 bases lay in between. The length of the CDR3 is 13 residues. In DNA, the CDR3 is TGTGCCAGTAGTTTGGAGGGGCACTATGGCTACACCTTC. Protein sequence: CASSLEGHYGYTF. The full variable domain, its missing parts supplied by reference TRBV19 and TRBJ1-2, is DGGITQSPKYLFRKEGQNVTLSCEQNLNHDAMYWYRQDPGQGLRLIYYSQIVNDFQKGDIAEGYSVSREKKESFPLTVTSAQKNPTAFYLCASSLEGHYGYTFGSGTRLTVV.

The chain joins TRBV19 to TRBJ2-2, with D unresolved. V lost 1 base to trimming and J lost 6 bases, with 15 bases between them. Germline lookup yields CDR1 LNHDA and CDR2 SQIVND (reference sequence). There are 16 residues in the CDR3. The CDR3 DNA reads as TGTGCCAGTAGTATAGGGGGATCCTTTGCGGCCGGGGAGCTGTTTTTT. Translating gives CASSIGGSFAAGELFF.

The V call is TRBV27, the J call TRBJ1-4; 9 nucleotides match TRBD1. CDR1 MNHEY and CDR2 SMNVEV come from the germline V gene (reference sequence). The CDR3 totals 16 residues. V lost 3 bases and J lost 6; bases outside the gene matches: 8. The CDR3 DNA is TGTGCCAGCAGTTTTCGCACAGGGGGCGCACATGAAAAACTGTTTTTT. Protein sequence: CASSFRTGGAHEKLFF.

CDR3 loop: CASSGYNEQFF. CDR3 sequence (DNA): TGTGCCAGCAGTGGGTACAATGAGCAGTTCTTC. The chain joins TRBV27 to TRBJ2-1; D is unclear. The CDR3 extends over 11 amino acids. V was shortened by 5 bases and J by 4 bases, with 3 bases between the two germline ends. Germline V CDR1 and CDR2: MNHEY, SMNVEV (reference sequence).